The present TCR beta chain was sequenced within a study of OX40 agonist ivuxolimab in advanced cancers. Overall study context: Antecedent anti-PD-1, anti-PD-L1 or anti-CTLA-4 therapy was permissible, with about 39% having received some.

CDR3 length equals 13 residues. CDR1 is SNHLY and CDR2 is FYNNEI in the germline V gene. After removal of 7 bases from V and 6 bases from J, the junction contained 4 bases not matched to a gene. This table comes from immunoSEQ multiplex PCR, and its TCRdb copy is limited to in-frame clones, with some not included. Here the sample spans under 80,000 clones, approximately 80% being singletons. Whole-study results and caveats: The CD4+ and CD8+ T cells in the blood had expanded clonally by week 6 at 0.1 to 3.0 mg/kg. The average count of expanded clones was higher among CD8+ T cells than among CD4+.

Patients were ruled out by autoimmune disease history or systemic immunosuppression. Concerning this clone itself: The antigen is unknown.

The rearrangement joins TRBV2 to TRBJ1-2; 11 bases align to TRBD1. This TCR was recovered from an adult with an advanced solid tumor such as melanoma, head and neck, liver or kidney cancer. Sequences were derived from CD4+ or CD8+ T cells sorted from blood, sampled in a trial of the OX40 agonist ivuxolimab. CDR3 amino acids: CASNGQGADGYTF. Here the CDR3 DNA reads TGTGCCAGCAACGGACAGGGGGCGGATGGCTACACCTTC.